This T cell receptor (beta chain) was recorded in a study of blood T cell repertoires in COVID-19. Study-level background: Acute and convalescent COVID-19 specimens originated in the United States, Italy and Spain. T cells, B-cell-depleted T cells, or PBMCs provided the cDNA or gDNA that served as material.

Per the original methods: Nucleated cell counts were estimated from reference gene primer amplification. TCRdb's copy holds only in-frame clones and misses some; the assay was immunoSEQ multiplex PCR. V and J calls and clone size come straight from that table; D and trimming were deduced from the DNA. The repertoire has about 140,000 clones, about 80% of them found once; the top ten carry 3.5%. The sequencing input was peripheral blood. The sequence was collected from a man aged 65 to 85 who had recovered from COVID-19.

This chain's CDR3 is CASSASTYTGELFF. In DNA, the CDR3 is TGTGCCAGCAGCGCCTCGACATACACCGGGGAGCTGTTTTTT. The genes are TRBV9 and TRBJ2-2, with D unclear. The V gene lost 3 bases and the J gene lost 3 bases, with 9 bases spanning the gap. The V gene's germline CDR1 is SGDLS and CDR2 YYNGEE. This CDR3 spans 14 amino acids.